One T cell receptor (beta chain) is described in this entry. Profiled with immunoSEQ multiplex PCR; TCRdb holds only in-frame clones, not every one. The data contain under 200,000 clones, approximately 91% of them singletons. Germline V CDR1 and CDR2: SGHVS, FQNEAQ. CDR3 length: 13 residues. J was trimmed by 11 bases and V by 5 bases; bases with no gene match: 9. The entry originates in a study of T cell responses to AZD1222 COVID-19 vaccine. The V gene is TRBV7-8, the J gene TRBJ1-1; 9 bases match TRBD1. This TCR derives from an adult in good health. Sample: peripheral blood, taken on day 0 of AZD1222 vaccination. The CDR3 nucleotides are TGTGCCAGCAGCCCAGCGATGACAGGGGGGGCTTTCTTT. It specifies CASSPAMTGGAFF.